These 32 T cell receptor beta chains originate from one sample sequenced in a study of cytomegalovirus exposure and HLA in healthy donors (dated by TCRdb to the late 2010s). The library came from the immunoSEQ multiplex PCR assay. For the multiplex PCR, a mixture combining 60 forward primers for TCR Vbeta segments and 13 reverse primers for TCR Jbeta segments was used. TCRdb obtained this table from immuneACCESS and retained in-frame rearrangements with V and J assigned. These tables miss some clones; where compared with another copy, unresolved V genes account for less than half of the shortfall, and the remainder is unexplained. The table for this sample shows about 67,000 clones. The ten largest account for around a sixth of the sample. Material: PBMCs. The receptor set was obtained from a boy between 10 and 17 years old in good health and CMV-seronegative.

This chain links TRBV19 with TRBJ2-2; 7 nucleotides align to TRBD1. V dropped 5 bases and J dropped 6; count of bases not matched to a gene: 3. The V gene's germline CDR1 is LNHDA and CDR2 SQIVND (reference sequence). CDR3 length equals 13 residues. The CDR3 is CASSLGTAGELFF. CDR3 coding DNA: TGTGCCAGTAGTCTCGGGACAGCCGGGGAGCTGTTTTTT.

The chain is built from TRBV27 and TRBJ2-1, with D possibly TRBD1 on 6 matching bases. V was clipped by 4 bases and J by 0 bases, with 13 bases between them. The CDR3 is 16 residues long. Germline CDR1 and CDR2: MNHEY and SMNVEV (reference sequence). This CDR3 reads CASSSPDSSSYNEQFF. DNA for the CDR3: TGTGCCAGCAGTTCGCCGGACAGTAGCTCCTACAATGAGCAGTTCTTC.

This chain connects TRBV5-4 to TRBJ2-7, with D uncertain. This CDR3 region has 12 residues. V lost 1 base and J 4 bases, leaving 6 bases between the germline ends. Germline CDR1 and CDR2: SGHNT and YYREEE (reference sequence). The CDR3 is CASSLIQYEQYF. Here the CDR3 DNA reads TGTGCCAGCAGCTTGATACAGTACGAGCAGTACTTC. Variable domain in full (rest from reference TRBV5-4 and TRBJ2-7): ETGVTQSPTHLIKTRGQQVTLRCSSQSGHNTVSWYQQALGQGPQFIFQYYREEENGRGNFPPRFSGLQFPNYSSELNVNALELDDSALYLCASSLIQYEQYFGPGTRLTVT.

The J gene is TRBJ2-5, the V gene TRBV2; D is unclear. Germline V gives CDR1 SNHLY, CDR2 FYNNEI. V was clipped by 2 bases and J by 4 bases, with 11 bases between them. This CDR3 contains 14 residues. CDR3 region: CASSESSGGETQYF. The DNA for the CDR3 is TGTGCCAGCAGTGAATCCTCTGGCGGAGAGACCCAGTACTTC.

The CDR3 sequence is CASSVRDRTKPQHF. The CDR3, as DNA: TGTGCCAGCAGCGTCCGGGACAGAACAAAGCCCCAGCATTTT. The V call is TRBV13, the J call TRBJ1-5; TRBD1 matches 7 bases. The ends lost 5 bases at V and 8 bases at J; junction bases unmatched: 9. CDR3 size: 14 residues. The V gene's germline CDR1 is PRHDT and CDR2 FYEKMQ (reference sequence).

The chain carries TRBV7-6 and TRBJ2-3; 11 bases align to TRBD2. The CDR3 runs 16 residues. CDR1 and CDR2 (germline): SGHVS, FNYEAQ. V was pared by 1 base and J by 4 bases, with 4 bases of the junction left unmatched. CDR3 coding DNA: TGTGCCAGCAGCTTAGGAGGTAGCGGGGGGGCAGATACGCAGTATTTT. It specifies CASSLGGSGGADTQYF.

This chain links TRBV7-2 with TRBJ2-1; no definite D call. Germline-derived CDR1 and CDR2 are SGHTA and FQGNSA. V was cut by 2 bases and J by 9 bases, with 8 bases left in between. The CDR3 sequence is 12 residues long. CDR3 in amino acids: CASSLIISEQFF. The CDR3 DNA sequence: TGTGCCAGCAGCTTAATAATTAGTGAGCAGTTCTTC.

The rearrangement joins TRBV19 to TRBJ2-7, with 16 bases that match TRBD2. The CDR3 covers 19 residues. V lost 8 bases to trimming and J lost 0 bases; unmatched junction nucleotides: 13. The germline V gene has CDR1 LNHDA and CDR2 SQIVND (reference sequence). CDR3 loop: CASGWRGLAGGLGSYEQYF. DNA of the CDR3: TGTGCCAGTGGTTGGCGGGGACTAGCGGGGGGGCTGGGCTCCTACGAGCAGTACTTC.

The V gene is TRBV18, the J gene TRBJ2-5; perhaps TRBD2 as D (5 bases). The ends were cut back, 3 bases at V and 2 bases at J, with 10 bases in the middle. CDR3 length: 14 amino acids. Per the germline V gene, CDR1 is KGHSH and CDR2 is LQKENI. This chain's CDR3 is CASSPPAGQETQYF. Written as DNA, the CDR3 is TGTGCCAGCTCACCCCCGGCGGGTCAAGAGACCCAGTACTTC. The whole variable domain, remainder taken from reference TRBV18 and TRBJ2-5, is NAGVMQNPRHLVRRRGQEARLRCSPMKGHSHVYWYRQLPEEGLKFMVYLQKENIIDESGMPKERFSAEFPKEGPSILRIQQVVRGDSAAYFCASSPPAGQETQYFGPGTRLLVL.

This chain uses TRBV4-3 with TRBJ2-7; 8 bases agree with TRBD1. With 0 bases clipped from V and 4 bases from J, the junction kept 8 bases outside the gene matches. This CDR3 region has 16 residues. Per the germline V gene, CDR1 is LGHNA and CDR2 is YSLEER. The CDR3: CASSQEMGQGAYEQYF. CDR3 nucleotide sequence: TGCGCCAGCAGCCAAGAGATGGGGCAGGGGGCGTACGAGCAGTACTTC.

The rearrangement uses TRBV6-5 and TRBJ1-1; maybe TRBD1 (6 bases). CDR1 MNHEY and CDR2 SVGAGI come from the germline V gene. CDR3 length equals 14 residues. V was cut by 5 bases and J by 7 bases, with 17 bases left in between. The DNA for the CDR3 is TGTGCCAGCAGTACCTACAGGGAAGTTGGTGAAGCTTTCTTT. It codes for CASSTYREVGEAFF.

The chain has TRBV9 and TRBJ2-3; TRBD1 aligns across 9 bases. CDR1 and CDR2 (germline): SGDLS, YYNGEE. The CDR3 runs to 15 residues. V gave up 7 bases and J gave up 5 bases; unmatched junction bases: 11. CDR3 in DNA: TGTGCCAGCTGGAGGACAGGGGCCGAGGAAGATACGCAGTATTTT. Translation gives CASWRTGAEEDTQYF.

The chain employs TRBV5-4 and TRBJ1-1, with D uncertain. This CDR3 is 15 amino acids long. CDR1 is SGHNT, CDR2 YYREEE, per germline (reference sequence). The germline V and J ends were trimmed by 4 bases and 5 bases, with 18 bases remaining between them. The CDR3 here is CASSPEANSGTEAFF. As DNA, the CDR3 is TGTGCCAGCAGCCCCGAGGCCAACTCGGGGACTGAAGCTTTCTTT.

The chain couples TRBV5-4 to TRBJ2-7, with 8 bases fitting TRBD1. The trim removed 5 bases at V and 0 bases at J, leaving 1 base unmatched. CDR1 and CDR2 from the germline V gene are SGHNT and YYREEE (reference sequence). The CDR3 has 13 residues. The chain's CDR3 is CASSTGGSYEQYF. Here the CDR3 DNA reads TGTGCCAGCAGTACAGGGGGCTCCTACGAGCAGTACTTC.

DNA for the CDR3: TGTGCCTGGAGCCGTACTGAAGCTTTCTTT. Its protein product is CAWSRTEAFF. The chain is built from TRBV30 and TRBJ1-1; D unclear. Germline lookup yields CDR1 GTSNPN and CDR2 SVGIG (reference sequence). The V end was cut by 3 bases, the J end by 5 bases, with 4 bases between. The CDR3 sequence is 10 residues long.

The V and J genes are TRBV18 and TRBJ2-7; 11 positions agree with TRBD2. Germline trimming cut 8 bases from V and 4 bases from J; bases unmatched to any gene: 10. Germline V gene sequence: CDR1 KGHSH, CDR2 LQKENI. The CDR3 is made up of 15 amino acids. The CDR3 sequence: CASRQHSGGAYEQYF. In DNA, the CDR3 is TGTGCCAGCCGTCAACATAGCGGGGGGGCTTACGAGCAGTACTTC. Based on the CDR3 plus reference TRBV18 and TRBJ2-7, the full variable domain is NAGVMQNPRHLVRRRGQEARLRCSPMKGHSHVYWYRQLPEEGLKFMVYLQKENIIDESGMPKERFSAEFPKEGPSILRIQQVVRGDSAAYFCASRQHSGGAYEQYFGPGTRLTVT.

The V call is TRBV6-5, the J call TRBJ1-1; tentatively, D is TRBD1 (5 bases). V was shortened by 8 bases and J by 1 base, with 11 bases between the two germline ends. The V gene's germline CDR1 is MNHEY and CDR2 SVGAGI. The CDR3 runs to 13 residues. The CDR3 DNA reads TGTGCCAGCGCCCCGGGGGGGAACACTGAAGCTTTCTTT. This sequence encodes CASAPGGNTEAFF.

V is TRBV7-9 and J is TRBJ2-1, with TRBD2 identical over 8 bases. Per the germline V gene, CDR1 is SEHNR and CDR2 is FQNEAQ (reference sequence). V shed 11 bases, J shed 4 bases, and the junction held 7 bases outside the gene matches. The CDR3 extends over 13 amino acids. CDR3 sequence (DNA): TGTGCCTACGGGGGGGGGAATTACAATGAGCAGTTCTTC. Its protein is CAYGGGNYNEQFF.

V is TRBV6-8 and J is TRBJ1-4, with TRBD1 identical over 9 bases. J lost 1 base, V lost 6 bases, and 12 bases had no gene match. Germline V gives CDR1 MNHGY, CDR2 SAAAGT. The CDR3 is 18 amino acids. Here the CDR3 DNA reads TGTGCCAGCAGAATCGGGGACAGGGTAAGTGTAACTAATGAAAAACTGTTTTTT. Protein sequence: CASRIGDRVSVTNEKLFF.

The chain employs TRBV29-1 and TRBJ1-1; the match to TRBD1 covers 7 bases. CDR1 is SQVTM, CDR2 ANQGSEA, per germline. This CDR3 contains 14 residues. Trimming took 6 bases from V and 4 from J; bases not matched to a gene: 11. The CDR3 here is CSVRDGSGGTEAFF. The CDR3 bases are TGCAGCGTCCGCGACGGGTCAGGGGGCACTGAAGCTTTCTTT. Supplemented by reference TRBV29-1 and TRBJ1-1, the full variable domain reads SAVISQKPSRDICQRGTSLTIQCQVDSQVTMMFWYRQQPGQSLTLIATANQGSEATYESGFVIDKFPISRPNLTFSTLTVSNMSPEDSSIYLCSVRDGSGGTEAFFGQGTRLTVV.

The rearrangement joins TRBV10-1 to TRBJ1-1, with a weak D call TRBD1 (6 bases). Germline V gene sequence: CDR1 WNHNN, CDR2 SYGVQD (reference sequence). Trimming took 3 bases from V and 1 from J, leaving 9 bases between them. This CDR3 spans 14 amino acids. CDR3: CASSDPGQNTEAFF. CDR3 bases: TGCGCCAGCAGTGACCCGGGACAGAACACTGAAGCTTTCTTT.

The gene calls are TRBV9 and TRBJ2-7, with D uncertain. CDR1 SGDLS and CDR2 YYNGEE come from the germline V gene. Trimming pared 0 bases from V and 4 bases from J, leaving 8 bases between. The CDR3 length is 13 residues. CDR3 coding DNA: TGTGCCAGCAGCGTAGATCCAGCGTACGAGCAGTACTTC. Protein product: CASSVDPAYEQYF.

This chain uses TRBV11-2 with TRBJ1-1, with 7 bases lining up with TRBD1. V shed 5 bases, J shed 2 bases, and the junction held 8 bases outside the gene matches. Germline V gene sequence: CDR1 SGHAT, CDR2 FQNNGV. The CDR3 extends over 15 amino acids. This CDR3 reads CASSARQGSNTEAFF. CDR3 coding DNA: TGTGCCAGCAGCGCCCGACAGGGATCCAACACTGAAGCTTTCTTT.

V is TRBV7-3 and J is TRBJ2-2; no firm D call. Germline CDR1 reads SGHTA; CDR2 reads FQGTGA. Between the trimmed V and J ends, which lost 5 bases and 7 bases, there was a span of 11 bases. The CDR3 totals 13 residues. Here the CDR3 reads CASSTQRGGELFF. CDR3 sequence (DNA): TGTGCCAGCAGCACCCAACGCGGCGGGGAGCTGTTTTTT. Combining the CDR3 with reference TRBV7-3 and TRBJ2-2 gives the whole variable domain GAGVSQTPSNKVTEKGKYVELRCDPISGHTALYWYRQSLGQGPEFLIYFQGTGAADDSGLPNDRFFAVRPEGSVSTLKIQRTERGDSAVYLCASSTQRGGELFFGEGSRLTVL.

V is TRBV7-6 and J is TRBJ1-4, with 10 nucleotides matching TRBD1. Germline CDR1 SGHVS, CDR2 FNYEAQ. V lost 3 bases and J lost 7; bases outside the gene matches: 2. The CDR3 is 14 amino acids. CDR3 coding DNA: TGTGCCAGCAGCTTGGGGACAGGGGCTGAAAAACTGTTTTTT. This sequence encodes CASSLGTGAEKLFF.

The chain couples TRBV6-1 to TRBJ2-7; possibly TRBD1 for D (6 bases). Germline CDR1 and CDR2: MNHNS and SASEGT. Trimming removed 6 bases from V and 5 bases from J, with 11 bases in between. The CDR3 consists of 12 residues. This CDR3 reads CASSYREHEQYF. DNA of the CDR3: TGTGCCAGCAGCTACAGGGAACACGAGCAGTACTTC.

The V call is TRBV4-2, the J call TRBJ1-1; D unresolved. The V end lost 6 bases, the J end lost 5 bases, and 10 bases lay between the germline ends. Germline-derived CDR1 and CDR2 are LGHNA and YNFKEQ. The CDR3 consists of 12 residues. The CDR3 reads CASRAAGTEAFF. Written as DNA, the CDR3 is TGTGCCAGCAGAGCGGCGGGGACTGAAGCTTTCTTT.

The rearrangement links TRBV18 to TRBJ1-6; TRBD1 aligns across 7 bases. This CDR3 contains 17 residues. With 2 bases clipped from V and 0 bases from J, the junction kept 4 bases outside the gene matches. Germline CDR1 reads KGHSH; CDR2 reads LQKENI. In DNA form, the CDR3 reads TGTGCCAGCTCACCAAGGGGACAGAGCTCCTATAATTCACCCCTCCACTTT. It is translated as CASSPRGQSSYNSPLHF. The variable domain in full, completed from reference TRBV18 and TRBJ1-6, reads NAGVMQNPRHLVRRRGQEARLRCSPMKGHSHVYWYRQLPEEGLKFMVYLQKENIIDESGMPKERFSAEFPKEGPSILRIQQVVRGDSAAYFCASSPRGQSSYNSPLHFGNGTRLTVT.

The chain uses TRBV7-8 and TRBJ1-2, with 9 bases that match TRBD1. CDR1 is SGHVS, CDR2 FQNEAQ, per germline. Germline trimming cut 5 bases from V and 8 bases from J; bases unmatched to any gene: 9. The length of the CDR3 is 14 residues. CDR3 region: CASSPRTGERGYTF. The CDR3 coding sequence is TGTGCCAGCAGCCCCCGGACAGGGGAAAGAGGCTACACCTTC.

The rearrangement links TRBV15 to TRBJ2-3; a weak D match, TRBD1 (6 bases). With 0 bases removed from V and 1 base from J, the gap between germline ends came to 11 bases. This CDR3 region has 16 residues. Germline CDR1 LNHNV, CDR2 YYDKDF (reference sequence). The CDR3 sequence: CATSRDTQGGTDTQYF. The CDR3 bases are TGTGCCACCAGCAGAGATACACAGGGAGGCACAGATACGCAGTATTTT.

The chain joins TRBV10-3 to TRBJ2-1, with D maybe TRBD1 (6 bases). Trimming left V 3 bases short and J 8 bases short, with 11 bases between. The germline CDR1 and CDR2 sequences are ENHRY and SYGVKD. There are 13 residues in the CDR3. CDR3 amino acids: CAISDGAGDEQFF. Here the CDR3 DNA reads TGTGCCATCAGTGATGGGGCAGGGGATGAGCAGTTCTTC.

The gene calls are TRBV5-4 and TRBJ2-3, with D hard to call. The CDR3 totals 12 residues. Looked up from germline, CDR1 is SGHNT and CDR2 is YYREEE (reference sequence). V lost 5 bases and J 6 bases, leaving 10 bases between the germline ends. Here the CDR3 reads CASSFPQDTQYF. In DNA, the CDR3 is TGTGCCAGCAGTTTCCCCCAGGATACGCAGTATTTT.